This entry lists 4 T cell receptor beta chains sequenced from one sample in a study of human T cells and chemical hapten exposure. TCRdb re-derived calls from the RACE reads in MiXCR, one entry per CDR3 protein. The sample shows just over 95,000 distinct CDR3 sequences, roughly a quarter of them seen only once. Stated time point: patch test 3, about 24 weeks after DPC sensitization. Treatment indicated: therapeutic diphenylcyclopropenone sensitization with weekly scalp DPC. This specimen consisted of whole blood, obtained in connection with sensitization to the hapten diphenylcyclopropenone (DPC). The receptors were sampled from a man aged 40-49 years with alopecia areata. Some clones in this sample may be carry-over from other donors' samples.

The chain employs TRBV11-2 and TRBJ2-4; D may correspond to TRBD1 or TRBD2 (6 bases each). CDR3 length: 18 amino acids. Germline V gene lookup returns CDR1 SGHAT and CDR2 FQNNGV. Trimming cost V 3 bases and J 0 bases, with 18 bases left between them. The CDR3 loop reads CASSLGLGAGRAKNIQYF. The CDR3 region has the DNA TGTGCCAGCAGCTTGGGGCTGGGGGCGGGGAGAGCCAAAAACATTCAGTACTTC.

The rearrangement uses TRBV28 and TRBJ2-3; no definite D call. The CDR3 has 14 amino acids. Trimming stripped 3 bases from V and 4 bases from J, with 11 bases between. CDR1 and CDR2 from the germline V gene are MDHEN and SYDVKM. CDR3 nucleotides: TGTGCCAGCAGTTTGAAAGGTCCTCCAGATACGCAGTATTTT. Protein product: CASSLKGPPDTQYF.

This clonotype was observed a few times. The chain couples TRBV2 to TRBJ2-3, with TRBD2 matching 11 bases. V shed 8 bases, J shed 0 bases, and the junction held 4 bases outside the gene matches. CDR3 length: 15 residues. CDR1 is SNHLY, CDR2 FYNNEI, per germline. In nucleotides, the CDR3 is TGTGCCAGCTATAGCGGGAGGGCTAGCACAGATACGCAGTATTTT. Amino acid sequence: CASYSGRASTDTQYF.

This clonotype was counted between two and nine times. The chain has TRBV18 and TRBJ1-5; 10 positions agree with TRBD1. CDR1 is KGHSH, CDR2 LQKENI, per germline. Trimming took 2 bases from V and 9 from J; bases not matched to a gene: 4. The CDR3 is made up of 14 amino acids. Here the CDR3 reads CASSPEDRGGPQHF. The CDR3 DNA reads TGTGCCAGCTCACCAGAGGACAGGGGGGGGCCCCAGCATTTT.